The subject of this entry is one TCR beta chain. Repertoires were generated with immunoSEQ multiplex PCR, while TCRdb's copy carries only in-frame clones and drops some. The data contain about 75,000 clones, about 94% of them singletons. The entry originates in a study of T cell changes during pregnancy in multiple sclerosis. Germline V gives CDR1 MNHEY, CDR2 SVGAGI. J was trimmed by 3 bases and V by 7 bases; bases with no gene match: 9. CDR3 length: 15 residues. This receptor was taken from a female donor with multiple sclerosis, enrolled in a pregnancy study. The sample was CD4+ T cells from peripheral blood mononuclear cells, taken after pregnancy. This chain joins TRBV6-5 and TRBJ2-5, with 9 bases that match TRBD1. Written as DNA, the CDR3 is TGTGCCAGCAAAACAGGGGGCCAGGGGGAAGAGACCCAGTACTTC. It codes for CASKTGGQGEETQYF.